Presented here are 18 T cell receptor beta chains from one specimen sequenced in a study of CD8 T cells in ankylosing spondylitis. Study-wide results and limits: Apparently characteristic of ankylosing spondylitis blood was a TCR beta motif (eight highly homologous variants).

From the 5' RACE reads, TCRdb called clonotypes with MiXCR, one entry per CDR3 protein. This sample carries a few hundred thousand distinct CDR3 sequences, 20% to 25% of them seen once, and the ten largest clones take approximately 15%. The antigens these receptors bind are not known. Material: blood, either unsorted or a sorted T cell fraction (not recorded which). These receptors came from a male donor with ankylosing spondylitis.

The chain has TRBV5-1 and TRBJ2-5, with TRBD2 as a possible D gene (5 bases). V lost 4 bases and J 5 bases, leaving 18 bases between the germline ends. This CDR3 is built from 15 residues. Per the germline V gene, CDR1 is SGHRS and CDR2 is YFSETQ. For the CDR3, the DNA is TGCGCCAGCAGCATCGGACGGGATCGGGGTGAGACCCAGTACTTC. Encoded protein: CASSIGRDRGETQYF.

The table lists this clonotype with a few counts. The rearrangement links TRBV20-1 to TRBJ2-5; 9 nucleotides line up with TRBD2. Germline V lookup: CDR1 DFQATT, CDR2 SNEGSKA (reference sequence). Trimming removed 7 bases from V and 1 base from J; junction bases left unmatched: 4. The CDR3 is 13 amino acids. CDR3 residues: CSVAGAIQETQYF. CDR3 bases: TGCAGTGTAGCGGGAGCGATCCAAGAGACCCAGTACTTC.

This clonotype has a count of ten or more. This chain joins TRBV29-1 and TRBJ2-7; possibly TRBD1 or TRBD2 for D (5 bases each). This CDR3 has 11 residues. Germline V gene lookup returns CDR1 SQVTM and CDR2 ANQGSEA. V was pared by 4 bases and J by 6 bases, with 10 bases between. CDR3 coding DNA: TGCAGCGTTGCCCAGAGGGGCGAGCAGTACTTC. The encoded protein is CSVAQRGEQYF.

This sequence joins TRBV9 and TRBJ2-7; D is unresolved. Germline V gene data show CDR1 as SGDLS and CDR2 as YYNGEE. This CDR3 region has 14 residues. V lost 0 bases and J lost 2, with 9 bases in between. Written as DNA, the CDR3 is TGTGCCAGCAGCGTAGAAGGGCGAGCCTACGAGCAGTACTTC. It yields the protein CASSVEGRAYEQYF.

The CDR3 region is CAWSGTVGAQYEQYF. In DNA form, the CDR3 reads TGTGCCTGGAGTGGGACCGTGGGAGCCCAATACGAGCAGTACTTC. The chain is built from TRBV30 and TRBJ2-7; D possibly corresponds to TRBD2 (5 bases). Germline loops: CDR1 GTSNPN, CDR2 SVGIG (reference sequence). The CDR3 spans 15 residues. The V end lost 1 base, the J end lost 4 bases, and 17 bases lay between the germline ends. The full variable domain, completed using reference TRBV30 and TRBJ2-7, is SQTIHQWPATLVQPVGSPLSLECTVEGTSNPNLYWYRQAAGRGLQLLFYSVGIGQISSEVPQNLSASRPQDRQFILSSKKLLLSDSGFYLCAWSGTVGAQYEQYFGPGTRLTVT.

Comments on this clonotype: Sequence at one end of the junction differs from germline and may be a read error. The rearrangement uses TRBV3-1 and TRBJ2-1; maybe TRBD2 (5 bases). CDR3 length: 15 amino acids. Germline V gene lookup returns CDR1 LGHDT and CDR2 YNNKEL (reference sequence). In DNA, the CDR3 is TGTGCCAGCAGCCCCCCGGCGGGTGGCTACCATGAGCAGTTCTTC. Amino acid sequence: CASSPPAGGYHEQFF.

In its sample, this clonotype was seen many times. This chain connects TRBV29-1 to TRBJ1-5; 8 bases map to TRBD1. The V segment lost 8 bases and the J segment 6 bases; nucleotides outside the gene matches: 9. The CDR3 contains 13 residues. The germline CDR1 and CDR2 sequences are SQVTM and ANQGSEA. CDR3 DNA sequence: TGCAGCACGTGGGCAGGGGGCATTCAGCCCCAGCATTTT. As protein: CSTWAGGIQPQHF.

This clonotype was found a few times. J is TRBJ2-1 and V is TRBV6-5; 10 bases align to TRBD1. The germline V gene has CDR1 MNHEY and CDR2 SVGAGI. This CDR3 is built from 17 residues. V trimming: 2 bases; J trimming: 4 bases; junction bases outside the gene matches: 8. CDR3 DNA sequence: TGTGCCAGCAGTTACGGATTGGGACAGGGGACTTACAATGAGCAGTTCTTC. Translation: CASSYGLGQGTYNEQFF.

This clonotype was seen a handful of times. DNA of the CDR3: TGTGCCAGCAGTCCTCATACGAGCTCTGGAAACACCATATATTTT. Residues: CASSPHTSSGNTIYF. V gene TRBV2 combines with J gene TRBJ1-3; D remains ambiguous. The germline CDR1 and CDR2 sequences are SNHLY and FYNNEI. The V end lost 5 bases, the J end lost 0 bases, and 11 bases lay between the germline ends. This CDR3 has 15 amino acids. The full variable domain, rest sourced from reference TRBV2 and TRBJ1-3, is EPEVTQTPSHQVTQMGQEVILRCVPISNHLYFYWYRQILGQKVEFLVSFYNNEISEKSEIFDDQFSVERPDGSNFTLKIRSTKLEDSAMYFCASSPHTSSGNTIYFGEGSWLTVV.

The V call is TRBV29-1, the J call TRBJ2-1, with D perhaps matching TRBD1 or TRBD2 (5 bases each). The CDR3 totals 13 residues. With 8 bases removed from V and 8 bases from J, the gap between germline ends came to 19 bases. The germline V gene has CDR1 SQVTM and CDR2 ANQGSEA. In DNA form, the CDR3 reads TGCAGCCCCTCCCTCTCAATGGGGGATGAGCAGTTCTTC. As protein: CSPSLSMGDEQFF.

In this sample, this clonotype turned up a few times. The rearrangement joins TRBV28 to TRBJ2-5, with TRBD1 matching 8 bases. Per germline, CDR1 MDHEN and CDR2 SYDVKM. The junction had 10 bases not matched to a gene; V was cut back by 6 bases and J by 7 bases. This CDR3 has 14 amino acids. The CDR3 nucleotides are TGTGCCAGCAGACCGGACAGGGTGGGAGGGACCCAGTACTTC. It encodes CASRPDRVGGTQYF.

The chain links TRBV28 to TRBJ1-6; 7 bases are a match to TRBD1. The V segment lost 5 bases and the J segment 14 bases; nucleotides outside the gene matches: 30. The germline V gene encodes CDR1 MDHEN and CDR2 SYDVKM. The CDR3 extends over 20 amino acids. The CDR3 loop reads CASSPIAGPLDRARGGSLHF. CDR3 nucleotide sequence: TGTGCCAGCAGTCCCATAGCTGGACCCCTCGACAGGGCAAGGGGGGGATCCCTCCACTTT.

This clonotype was picked up a small number of times. The chain employs TRBV7-8 and TRBJ2-7; TRBD2 agrees at 8 bases. The CDR3 has 17 residues. The J segment lost 0 bases and the V segment lost 2 bases, leaving 9 bases of the junction unmatched. The germline CDR1 and CDR2 sequences are SGHVS and FQNEAQ. The CDR3 spells CASSLPPSGLNSYEQYF. DNA for the CDR3: TGTGCCAGCAGCTTACCCCCTAGCGGGCTTAACTCCTACGAGCAGTACTTC.

This clonotype turned up a few times. The CDR3 DNA is TGTGCCAGCAGTATACGAAACCCCGGGGCTGCGGGGGGCACAGATACGCAGTATTTT. Translated, it gives CASSIRNPGAAGGTDTQYF. This rearrangement joins TRBV6-5 to TRBJ2-3; 7 positions match TRBD2. Germline lookup yields CDR1 MNHEY and CDR2 SVGAGI. The V segment lost 5 bases and the J segment 1 base; nucleotides outside the gene matches: 18. This CDR3 region has 19 residues.

This clonotype was seen more than once but under ten times. The rearrangement uses TRBV20-1 and TRBJ2-5; D might be TRBD2 (5 bases). V was pared by 5 bases and J by 5 bases, with 12 bases between. Germline V gene sequence: CDR1 DFQATT, CDR2 SNEGSKA (reference sequence). The CDR3 loop spans 12 amino acids. The CDR3: CSAVGWRETQYF. CDR3 coding DNA: TGCAGTGCTGTGGGTTGGAGGGAGACCCAGTACTTC.

The gene calls are TRBV5-1 and TRBJ2-2; D is undetermined. V was clipped by 4 bases and J by 6 bases, with 7 bases between them. The germline V gene encodes CDR1 SGHRS and CDR2 YFSETQ. The CDR3 extends over 12 amino acids. DNA for the CDR3: TGCGCCAGCAGCCAGTCGGCCGGGGAGCTGTTTTTT. Its protein product is CASSQSAGELFF.

The CDR3 sequence is CASSLAQGKRTQYF. The CDR3 region has the DNA TGTGCCAGCAGCTTAGCACAGGGGAAGAGAACCCAGTACTTC. The V call is TRBV11-2, the J call TRBJ2-5; 7 nucleotides line up with TRBD1. The CDR3 is 14 residues long. V lost 1 base to trimming and J lost 8 bases; unmatched junction nucleotides: 7. Germline CDR1 and CDR2: SGHAT and FQNNGV.

This clonotype was detected ten times or more. The V call is TRBV29-1, the J call TRBJ1-5, with TRBD1 as a possible D gene (5 bases). The V gene's germline CDR1 is SQVTM and CDR2 ANQGSEA. This CDR3 is built from 13 residues. Trimming took 6 bases from V and 5 from J, leaving 14 bases between them. CDR3 loop: CSVGVLGDQPQHF. CDR3 DNA: TGCAGCGTGGGGGTTTTGGGGGATCAGCCCCAGCATTTT.